These 26 T cell receptor beta chains share one sample of origin, sequenced in a study of blood T cell repertoires in COVID-19. Sequencing used immunoSEQ multiplex PCR; TCRdb keeps in-frame clones, though not all of them. This sample has approximately 150,000 clones, with 85% to 90% found just once. Sample: peripheral blood. These receptors were collected from a woman between 55 and 75 years old with active COVID-19.

The chain recombines TRBV4-1 with TRBJ1-5, with 9 nucleotides matching TRBD1. The junction had 9 bases not matched to a gene; V was cut back by 0 bases and J by 0 bases. Germline values: CDR1 MGHRA, CDR2 YSYEKL. The CDR3 contains 19 residues. Here the CDR3 DNA reads TGCGCCAGCAGCCAAGATCCGTCCACAGGGGGCCTTAGCAATCAGCCCCAGCATTTT. As protein: CASSQDPSTGGLSNQPQHF.

V usage is TRBV2 and J usage is TRBJ2-1; 9 bases agree with TRBD2. Germline-derived CDR1 and CDR2 are SNHLY and FYNNEI. V shed 5 bases and J 5 bases; nucleotides not matched to a gene: 10. This CDR3 comprises 16 residues. The DNA of the CDR3 is TGTGCCAGCAGTTTCCAGGGTAGCGGGGGAAACAATGAGCAGTTCTTC. This translates into CASSFQGSGGNNEQFF.

The V and J genes are TRBV6-2 or TRBV6-3 and TRBJ2-2; 9 bases map to TRBD1. This CDR3 has 13 residues. The trim removed 6 bases at V and 15 bases at J, leaving 11 bases unmatched. Germline lookup yields CDR1 MNHEY and CDR2 SVGEGT. The CDR3, as DNA: TGTGCCAGCAGCAAGAACAGGGGGCGCTTGGTGTTTTTT. The encoded protein is CASSKNRGRLVFF.

The V and J genes are TRBV5-1 and TRBJ1-5; no reliable D call. Germline V gene lookup returns CDR1 SGHRS and CDR2 YFSETQ. The CDR3 is made up of 13 amino acids. Trimming removed 0 bases at V and 8 bases at J, with 9 bases between. CDR3 residues: CASSLGPIEPQHF. For the CDR3, the DNA is TGCGCCAGCAGCTTGGGCCCCATAGAGCCCCAGCATTTT.

The chain is built from TRBV6-6 and TRBJ2-1, with 7 bases fitting TRBD2. The CDR3 has 16 residues. Trimming took 2 bases from V and 5 from J; bases not matched to a gene: 9. Germline V CDR1 and CDR2: MNHNY, SVGAGI (reference sequence). The CDR3 sequence is CASSYLVGGSDNEQFF. CDR3 sequence (DNA): TGTGCCAGCAGTTACCTCGTCGGGGGGTCGGACAATGAGCAGTTCTTC.

The V and J genes are TRBV6-2 or TRBV6-3 and TRBJ2-7; 7 bases fit TRBD2. The germline V gene has CDR1 MNHEY and CDR2 SVGEGT. The CDR3 is made up of 14 amino acids. J lost 2 bases, V lost 3 bases, and 4 bases had no gene match. The CDR3, as DNA: TGTGCCAGCAGTTATGGTGGGAGGGCCTACGAGCAGTACTTC. Amino acids: CASSYGGRAYEQYF.

The V and J genes are TRBV7-9 and TRBJ2-6; tentatively, D is TRBD2 (6 bases). The CDR3 spans 18 residues. Deletions cut 1 base from V and 1 base from J, with 14 bases between. Germline lookup yields CDR1 SEHNR and CDR2 FQNEAQ (reference sequence). The CDR3 region has the DNA TGTGCCAGCAGCTTAGGAAGACTAGATTTATCTGGGGCCAACGTCCTGACTTTC. Protein sequence: CASSLGRLDLSGANVLTF.

This clone has a single count. V gene TRBV9 combines with J gene TRBJ2-2, with 7 bases matching TRBD2. CDR1 SGDLS and CDR2 YYNGEE come from the germline V gene. Trimming cost V 0 bases and J 3 bases; bases outside gene matches: 5. The CDR3 has 16 residues. The CDR3: CASSVELAYYTGELFF. The CDR3 nucleotides are TGTGCCAGCAGCGTAGAACTAGCGTATTACACCGGGGAGCTGTTTTTT.

This chain connects TRBV4-2 to TRBJ2-7, with D possibly matching TRBD1 (5 bases). V lost 1 base and J lost 2, with 9 bases in between. Per the germline V gene, CDR1 is LGHNA and CDR2 is YNFKEQ. This CDR3 comprises 14 residues. The CDR3 protein is CASSQVLGAYEQYF. DNA for the CDR3: TGTGCCAGCAGCCAAGTCTTAGGGGCCTACGAGCAGTACTTC.

The chain has TRBV2 and TRBJ2-7, with D possibly TRBD1 on 6 matching bases. CDR1 and CDR2 from the germline V gene are SNHLY and FYNNEI. CDR3 length equals 16 residues. V was cut by 4 bases and J by 3 bases, with 19 bases left in between. The CDR3: CASSAETGIQVYEQYF. CDR3 DNA: TGTGCCAGCAGTGCGGAGACAGGCATTCAAGTCTACGAGCAGTACTTC. The full variable domain, completed using reference TRBV2 and TRBJ2-7, is EPEVTQTPSHQVTQMGQEVILRCVPISNHLYFYWYRQILGQKVEFLVSFYNNEISEKSEIFDDQFSVERPDGSNFTLKIRSTKLEDSAMYFCASSAETGIQVYEQYFGPGTRLTVT.

The chain recombines TRBV19 with TRBJ2-5, with TRBD2 matching 9 bases. V lost 4 bases to trimming and J lost 5 bases; unmatched junction nucleotides: 11. The CDR3 loop spans 16 amino acids. Germline lookup yields CDR1 LNHDA and CDR2 SQIVND (reference sequence). This chain's CDR3 is CASSTSGTEEGETQYF. DNA for the CDR3: TGTGCCAGTAGTACTAGCGGGACCGAAGAGGGGGAGACCCAGTACTTC.

V is TRBV23-1 and J is TRBJ2-1, with a weak D call TRBD2 (6 bases). TRBV23-1 is an open reading frame whose function is uncertain. The CDR3 has 16 amino acids. V was trimmed by 8 bases and J by 10 bases, leaving 27 bases between them. Here the CDR3 DNA reads TGCGCCAGCCACGTCGAACCGAGACTAGGGACCCAAGAGCAGTTCTTC. This encodes CASHVEPRLGTQEQFF.

This clone came up once. The gene calls are TRBV28 and TRBJ2-7; D may be TRBD2 (6 bases). The CDR3 extends over 14 amino acids. V lost 5 bases and J 3 bases, leaving 14 bases between the germline ends. Germline values: CDR1 MDHEN, CDR2 SYDVKM. The CDR3, as DNA: TGTGCCAGCAGTCACCGGGACTCAAACTACGAGCAGTACTTC. It translates to CASSHRDSNYEQYF.

V usage is TRBV7-9 and J usage is TRBJ2-3; D perhaps matches TRBD2 (7 bases). CDR1 and CDR2 from the germline V gene are SEHNR and FQNEAQ (reference sequence). Trimming removed 4 bases from V and 5 bases from J, with 25 bases in between. There are 18 residues in the CDR3. Written as DNA, the CDR3 is TGTGCCAGCAGCTCACTAGCGCCGGGACATAAGCAGAGAGATACGCAGTATTTT. It encodes CASSSLAPGHKQRDTQYF.

For the CDR3, the DNA is TGTGCCAGTAGTATCCGGCAGGGGGTACAGACCCAGTACTTC. Translated: CASSIRQGVQTQYF. The chain has TRBV19 and TRBJ2-5; 7 nucleotides match TRBD1. CDR1 is LNHDA and CDR2 is SQIVND in the germline V gene (reference sequence). With V trimmed by 3 bases and J by 6 bases, 7 bases remained unmatched. CDR3 size: 14 residues.

The chain carries TRBV5-1 and TRBJ1-4; D ambiguous. The V end was cut by 7 bases, the J end by 0 bases, with 13 bases between. The CDR3 spans 15 residues. Germline-derived CDR1 and CDR2 are SGHRS and YFSETQ. CDR3 DNA sequence: TGCGCCAGCGGAGCCGTCGGGACAACTAATGAAAAACTGTTTTTT. Translating it yields CASGAVGTTNEKLFF. The whole variable domain, filled in from reference TRBV5-1 and TRBJ1-4, reads KAGVTQTPRYLIKTRGQQVTLSCSPISGHRSVSWYQQTPGQGLQFLFEYFSETQRNKGNFPGRFSGRQFSNSRSEMNVSTLELGDSALYLCASGAVGTTNEKLFFGSGTQLSVL.

The chain couples TRBV6-6 to TRBJ1-2; unclear D gene. The CDR3 loop spans 14 amino acids. Germline V lookup: CDR1 MNHNY, CDR2 SVGAGI (reference sequence). Trimming left V 6 bases short and J 2 bases short, with 13 bases between. DNA for the CDR3: TGTGCCAGCAGCCCGGAGACCGGAAACTATGGCTACACCTTC. Translation: CASSPETGNYGYTF.

The CDR3 sequence is CASKRGPGLGTEQFF. The CDR3 coding sequence is TGTGCCAGTAAGAGGGGACCGGGACTAGGTACCGAGCAGTTCTTC. The gene calls are TRBV19 and TRBJ2-1, with 8 bases aligning to TRBD2. The CDR3 is 15 amino acids. The V gene's germline CDR1 is LNHDA and CDR2 SQIVND (reference sequence). The junction had 15 bases not matched to a gene; V was cut back by 7 bases and J by 10 bases.

The genes are TRBV5-1 and TRBJ2-5, with D tentatively TRBD2 (7 bases). CDR1 SGHRS and CDR2 YFSETQ come from the germline V gene. This CDR3 region has 13 residues. Trimming took 4 bases from V and 5 from J, leaving 12 bases between them. In DNA, the CDR3 is TGCGCCAGCAGCCCCAGGGGAGGGGAGACCCAGTACTTC. It encodes CASSPRGGETQYF.

The J gene is TRBJ2-2, the V gene TRBV21-1; the D call TRBD2 from the table was never checked on the DNA. TRBV21-1 is a listed pseudogene. The CDR3 is 19 residues long. CDR3: CASSKARPSGRSGTGELFF. The CDR3 DNA is TGTGCCAGCAGCAAAGCGAGGCCTAGCGGGAGATCGGGAACCGGGGAGCTGTTTTTT.

CDR3 nucleotides: TGTGCCAGTAGCCTACAGGGGGAGAATCAGCCCCAGCATTTT. It encodes CASSLQGENQPQHF. The chain has TRBV19 and TRBJ1-5; 8 bases fit TRBD1. V shed 6 bases, J shed 4 bases, and the junction held 5 bases outside the gene matches. The CDR3 length is 14 residues. CDR1 and CDR2 (germline): LNHDA, SQIVND (reference sequence).

The V call is TRBV6-2 or TRBV6-3, the J call TRBJ2-5, with D unresolved. V lost 0 bases and J lost 5, with 13 bases in between. Looked up from germline, CDR1 is MNHEY and CDR2 is SVGEGT. CDR3 length equals 15 residues. CDR3 bases: TGTGCCAGCAGTTACTCCCCTAGTAGTGCGGAGACCCAGTACTTC. Its translation: CASSYSPSSAETQYF.

The V and J genes are TRBV7-9 and TRBJ1-5; tentative D call: TRBD1 (6 bases). The CDR3 runs 12 residues. Per the germline V gene, CDR1 is SEHNR and CDR2 is FQNEAQ (reference sequence). Trimming took 7 bases from V and 7 from J, leaving 11 bases between them. Written as DNA, the CDR3 is TGTGCCAGCACCACGGACAGCCAGCCCCAGCATTTT. As protein: CASTTDSQPQHF.

This chain joins TRBV28 and TRBJ1-4; unclear D gene. Germline V gene sequence: CDR1 MDHEN, CDR2 SYDVKM. Trimming pared 7 bases from V and 5 bases from J, leaving 11 bases between. This CDR3 comprises 13 residues. The CDR3 region has the DNA TGTGCCAGCACTTCGGGAGCCAATGAAAAACTGTTTTTT. This encodes CASTSGANEKLFF. Looking up the rest from reference TRBV28 and TRBJ1-4 gives the full variable domain: DVKVTQSSRYLVKRTGEKVFLECVQDMDHENMFWYRQDPGLGLRLIYFSYDVKMKEKGDIPEGYSVSREKKERFSLILESASTNQTSMYLCASTSGANEKLFFGSGTQLSVL.

The genes are TRBV6-6 and TRBJ1-1, with TRBD1 matching 9 bases. This CDR3 region has 15 residues. Per germline, CDR1 MNHNY and CDR2 SVGAGI (reference sequence). The trim removed 5 bases at V and 1 base at J, leaving 5 bases unmatched. The chain's CDR3 is CASSPTGGENTEAFF. The CDR3 bases are TGTGCCAGCAGTCCGACAGGGGGGGAGAACACTGAAGCTTTCTTT.

The chain is built from TRBV7-2 and TRBJ2-7; maybe TRBD2 (6 bases). The germline V gene has CDR1 SGHTA and CDR2 FQGNSA. The CDR3 sequence is 15 residues long. Trimming shortened V by 3 bases and J by 3 bases, and 15 bases separated the two germline ends. CDR3 DNA: TGTGCCAGCAGCTTTGGGCGGAGGGCCAACTACGAGCAGTACTTC. Protein sequence: CASSFGRRANYEQYF.